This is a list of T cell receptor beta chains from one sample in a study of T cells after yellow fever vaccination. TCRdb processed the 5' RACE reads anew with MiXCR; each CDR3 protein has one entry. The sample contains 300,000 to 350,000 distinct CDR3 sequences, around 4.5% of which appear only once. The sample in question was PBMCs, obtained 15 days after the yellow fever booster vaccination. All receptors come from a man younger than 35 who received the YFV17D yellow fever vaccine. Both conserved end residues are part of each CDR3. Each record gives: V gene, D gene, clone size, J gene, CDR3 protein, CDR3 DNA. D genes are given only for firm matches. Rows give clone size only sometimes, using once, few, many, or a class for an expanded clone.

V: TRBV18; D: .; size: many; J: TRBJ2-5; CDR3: CASSPSGGWETQYF; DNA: TGTGCCAGCTCACCTTCAGGAGGATGGGAGACCCAGTACTTC
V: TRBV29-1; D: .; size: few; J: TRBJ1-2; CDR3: CSVEADPIYGYTF; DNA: TGCAGCGTTGAAGCCGATCCCATCTATGGCTACACCTTC
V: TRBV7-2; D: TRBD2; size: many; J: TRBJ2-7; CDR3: CASSSQGTSGGLSYEQYF; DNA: TGTGCCAGCAGCTCCCAAGGGACTAGCGGGGGCCTTTCCTACGAGCAGTACTTC
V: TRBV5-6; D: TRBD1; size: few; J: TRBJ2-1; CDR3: CASSTQGPYNEQFF; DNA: TGTGCCAGCAGCACACAGGGGCCCTACAATGAGCAGTTCTTC
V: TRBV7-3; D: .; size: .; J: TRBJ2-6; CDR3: CASSSARQVGANVLTF; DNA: TGTGCCAGCAGCTCGGCAAGACAGGTTGGGGCCAACGTCCTGACTTTC
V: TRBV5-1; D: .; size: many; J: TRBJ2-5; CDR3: CASSLNGQETQYF; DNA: TGCGCCAGCAGCTTGAACGGACAAGAGACCCAGTACTTC
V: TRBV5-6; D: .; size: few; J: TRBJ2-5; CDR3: CASSYYRGETQYF; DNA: TGTGCCAGCAGCTACTACCGGGGGGAGACCCAGTACTTC
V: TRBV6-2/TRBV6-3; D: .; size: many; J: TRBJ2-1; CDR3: CASSYSKVGGYNEQFF; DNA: TGTGCCAGCAGTTACTCGAAGGTGGGGGGATACAATGAGCAGTTCTTC
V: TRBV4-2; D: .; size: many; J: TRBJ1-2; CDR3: CASSQDGTAYGYTF; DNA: TGTGCCAGCAGCCAAGATGGGACGGCTTATGGCTACACCTTC
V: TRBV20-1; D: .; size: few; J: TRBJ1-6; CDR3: CSASAPLGHPYNSPLHF; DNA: TGCAGTGCTAGCGCCCCACTCGGGCATCCGTATAATTCACCCCTCCACTTT
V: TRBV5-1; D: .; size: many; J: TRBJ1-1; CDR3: CASSLGPSGTEAFF; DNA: TGCGCCAGCAGCTTGGGGCCGTCCGGTACTGAAGCTTTCTTT
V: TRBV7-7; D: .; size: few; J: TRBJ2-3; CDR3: CASSLVVWDTQYF; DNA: TGTGCTAGCAGCTTAGTGGTGTGGGATACGCAGTATTTT
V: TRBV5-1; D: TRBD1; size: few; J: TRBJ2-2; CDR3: CASVEGQGYTGELFF; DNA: TGCGCCAGCGTCGAAGGACAGGGGTACACCGGGGAGCTGTTTTTT
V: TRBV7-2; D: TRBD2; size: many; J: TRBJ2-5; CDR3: CASSSGLAGGHVPGQETQYF; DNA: TGTGCCAGCAGCTCCGGACTAGCGGGGGGCCACGTACCGGGGCAAGAGACCCAGTACTTC
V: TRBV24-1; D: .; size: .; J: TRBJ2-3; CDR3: CATSEGSTDTQYF; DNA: TGTGCCACCAGTGAGGGAAGCACAGATACGCAGTATTTT
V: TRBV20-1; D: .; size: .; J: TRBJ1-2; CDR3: CSASRGGSDGYTF; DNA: TGCAGTGCTAGTCGGGGAGGGTCTGATGGCTACACCTTC
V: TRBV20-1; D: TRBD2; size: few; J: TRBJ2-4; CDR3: CSAISGIAGGKNIQYF; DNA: TGCAGTGCTATATCGGGAATAGCGGGGGGAAAAAACATTCAGTACTTC
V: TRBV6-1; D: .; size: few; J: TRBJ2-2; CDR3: CASSEDGGSTGELFF; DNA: TGTGCCAGCAGTGAAGACGGCGGATCGACCGGGGAGCTGTTTTTT
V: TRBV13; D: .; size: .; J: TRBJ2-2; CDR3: CASSLKVRPTNTGELFF; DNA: TGTGCCAGCAGCTTAAAGGTCCGGCCGACGAACACCGGGGAGCTGTTTTTT
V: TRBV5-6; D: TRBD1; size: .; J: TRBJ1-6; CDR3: CASSPGTGARPLHF; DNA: TGTGCCAGCAGCCCTGGCACAGGGGCAAGACCCCTCCACTTT
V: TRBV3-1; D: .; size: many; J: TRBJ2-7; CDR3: CASSQAAQEQYF; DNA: TGTGCCAGCAGCCAAGCCGCCCAGGAGCAGTACTTC
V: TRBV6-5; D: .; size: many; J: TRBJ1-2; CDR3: CASSYGGLRDGYTF; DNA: TGTGCCAGCAGTTACGGGGGGCTAAGGGATGGCTACACCTTC
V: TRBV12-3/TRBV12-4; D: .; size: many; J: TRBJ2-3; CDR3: CASSPIQGRTDTQYF; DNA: TGTGCCAGCAGTCCAATCCAGGGGCGGACAGATACGCAGTATTTT
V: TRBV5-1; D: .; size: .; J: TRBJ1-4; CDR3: CASGSRGLGEKLFF; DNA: TGCGCCAGCGGCTCTCGTGGCTTAGGGGAAAAACTGTTTTTT
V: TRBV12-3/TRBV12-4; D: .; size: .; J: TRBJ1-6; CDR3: CASSPRQVRDSPLHF; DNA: TGTGCCAGCAGTCCTAGACAGGTGAGGGATTCACCCCTCCACTTT
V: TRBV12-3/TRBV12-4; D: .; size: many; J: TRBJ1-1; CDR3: CASRRSGQGNTEAFF; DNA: TGTGCCAGCAGGCGATCGGGACAAGGGAACACTGAAGCTTTCTTT
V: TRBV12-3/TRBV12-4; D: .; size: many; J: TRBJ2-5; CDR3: CASRAGTTKETQYF; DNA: TGTGCCAGCAGAGCCGGGACAACTAAAGAGACCCAGTACTTC
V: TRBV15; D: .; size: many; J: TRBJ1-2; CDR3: CATSRDPPQRGYGYTF; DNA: TGTGCCACCAGCAGAGATCCCCCTCAACGGGGCTATGGCTACACCTTC
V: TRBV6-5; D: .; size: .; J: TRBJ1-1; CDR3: CASSSLQGWDTEAFF; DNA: TGTGCCAGCAGTTCCCTCCAGGGCTGGGACACTGAAGCTTTCTTT
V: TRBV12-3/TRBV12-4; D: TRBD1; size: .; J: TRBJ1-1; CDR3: CASTHRGWMNTEAFF; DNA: TGTGCCAGCACTCACAGGGGGTGGATGAACACTGAAGCTTTCTTT
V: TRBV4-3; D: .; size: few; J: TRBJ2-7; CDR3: CASSQKDGSYEQYF; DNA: TGCGCCAGCAGCCAGAAGGACGGCTCCTACGAGCAGTACTTC
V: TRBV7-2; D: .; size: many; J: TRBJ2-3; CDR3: CASNRGGTVLLGDTQYF; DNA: TGTGCCAGCAACAGGGGCGGGACCGTCCTTTTGGGAGATACGCAGTATTTT
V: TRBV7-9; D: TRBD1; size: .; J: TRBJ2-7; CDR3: CASSPRQGGSYEQYF; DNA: TGTGCCAGCAGTCCTCGACAGGGGGGCTCCTACGAGCAGTACTTC
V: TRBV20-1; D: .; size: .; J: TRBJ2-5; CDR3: CSAVQETQYF; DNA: TGCAGTGCGGTCCAAGAGACCCAGTACTTC
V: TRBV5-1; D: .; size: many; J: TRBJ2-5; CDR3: CASSLMGEETQYF; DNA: TGCGCCAGCAGCTTGATGGGTGAGGAGACCCAGTACTTC
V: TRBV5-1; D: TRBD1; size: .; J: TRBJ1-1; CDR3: CASSLAPTGVNTEAFF; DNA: TGCGCCAGCAGCTTGGCACCAACAGGGGTCAACACTGAAGCTTTCTTT
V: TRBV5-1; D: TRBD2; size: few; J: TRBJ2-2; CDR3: CASSPRLAGGSTGELFF; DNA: TGCGCCAGCAGCCCTCGACTAGCGGGGGGGAGCACCGGGGAGCTGTTTTTT
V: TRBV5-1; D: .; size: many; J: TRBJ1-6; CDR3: CASSTNPGSHYNSPLHF; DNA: TGCGCCAGCAGCACCAACCCAGGAAGCCACTATAATTCACCCCTCCACTTT
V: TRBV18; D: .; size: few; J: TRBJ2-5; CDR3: CASSPPGGLETQYF; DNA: TGTGCCAGCTCACCACCGGGGGGCCTTGAGACCCAGTACTTC
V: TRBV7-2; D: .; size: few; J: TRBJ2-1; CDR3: CASSSPNYNEQFF; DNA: TGTGCCAGCAGCTCCCCCAACTACAATGAGCAGTTCTTC
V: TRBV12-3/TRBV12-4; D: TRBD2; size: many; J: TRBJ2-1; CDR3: CASTQTSGASEQFF; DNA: TGTGCCAGCACTCAGACTAGCGGGGCAAGTGAGCAGTTCTTC
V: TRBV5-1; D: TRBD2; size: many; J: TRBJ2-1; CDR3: CASSPLGGGSYNEQFF; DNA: TGCGCCAGCAGCCCCCTCGGGGGAGGGTCCTACAATGAGCAGTTCTTC
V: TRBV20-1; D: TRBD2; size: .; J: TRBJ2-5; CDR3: CSAENSGSQETQYF; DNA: TGCAGTGCTGAGAATAGCGGGAGCCAAGAGACCCAGTACTTC
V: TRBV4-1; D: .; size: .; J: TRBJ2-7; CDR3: CASSLRPAGTPTYEQYF; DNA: TGCGCCAGCAGCCTAAGGCCGGCCGGGACACCGACCTACGAGCAGTACTTC
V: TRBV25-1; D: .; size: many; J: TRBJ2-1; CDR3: CASSDRQTRYNEQFF; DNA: TGTGCCAGCAGTGATCGACAAACACGGTACAATGAGCAGTTCTTC
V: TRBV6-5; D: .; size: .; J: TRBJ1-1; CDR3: CATLGLGGKGNTEAFF; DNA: TGTGCCACCCTTGGGCTAGGGGGTAAGGGCAACACTGAAGCTTTCTTT
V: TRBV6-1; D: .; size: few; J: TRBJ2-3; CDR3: CASSEVRGPLDTQYF; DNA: TGTGCCAGCAGTGAAGTGCGGGGGCCCCTCGATACGCAGTATTTT